This entry features one T cell receptor beta chain sequence. The CDR3 sequence is 11 residues long. V was pared by 8 bases and J by 6 bases, with 9 bases between. The data were taken from a study of T-cell reconstitution after alpha-beta-depleted transplantation in children. Preparation of the TCRbeta library was carried out with unique molecular identifiers. From the PCR reads, TCRdb called clonotypes with MiXCR, one entry per CDR3 protein. Of some 400,000 distinct CDR3 sequences listed, over 20% are singletons. The TCR sequence derives from a human donor who donated a stem cell graft to a child with acute myeloid leukemia. V gene TRBV12-3 or TRBV12-4 combines with J gene TRBJ2-3; D is unresolved. The material was PBMCs from the stem cell graft donor, obtained from the stem cell graft. The chain's CDR3 is CASGNLDTQYF. CDR3 sequence (DNA): TGTGCCAGCGGCAATTTGGATACGCAGTATTTT.